This T cell receptor beta chain is drawn from a study of T cells in Graves' hyperthyroidism and ophthalmopathy. Study-level points and caveats: Among clonotypes expanded in thyroid above 0.001, most were also found in blood.

The CDR3 contains 15 residues. CDR1 LNHDA and CDR2 SQIVND come from the germline V gene (reference sequence). Trimming at V came to 5 bases and at J to 5 bases, leaving 8 bases not matched to a gene. The CDR3 regions of TCR beta were amplified from RNA transcripts. In the first-round RT-PCR of the TCR CDR3, the HTBI primer set was used. TCRdb itself ran the multiplex PCR reads through MiXCR, one entry per CDR3 protein. Of about 840,000 distinct CDR3 sequences detected, roughly 37% appear once; the ten largest clones hold 8.9%. As regards this clonotype: Its antigen is undetermined.

Calling Graves' hyperthyroidism stable meant ophthalmopathy did not progress within 18 months. The study excluded patients with uncontrolled infection, other autoimmune disease, pregnancy or lactation. This chain connects TRBV19 to TRBJ2-2; 7 bases line up with TRBD2. This clonotype was obtained from a man aged 18 to 30 with Graves' hyperthyroidism. Sequences were obtained from blood. The CDR3 reads CASSPSGGRTGELFF. CDR3 nucleotides: TGTGCCAGTAGTCCCTCGGGGGGAAGGACCGGGGAGCTGTTTTTT. The entire variable domain, with the rest obtained from reference TRBV19 and TRBJ2-2, is as follows: DGGITQSPKYLFRKEGQNVTLSCEQNLNHDAMYWYRQDPGQGLRLIYYSQIVNDFQKGDIAEGYSVSREKKESFPLTVTSAQKNPTAFYLCASSPSGGRTGELFFGEGSRLTVL.